This T cell receptor (beta chain) was identified during a study of T cells in Graves' hyperthyroidism and ophthalmopathy. What was amplified from RNA transcripts were TCR beta CDR3 regions. Researchers ran a first-round RT-PCR on the TCR CDR3 using the HTBI primer set. Each CDR3 protein gets one entry after TCRdb re-called the multiplex PCR reads with MiXCR. Among around 490,000 distinct CDR3 sequences, less than 20% were seen once, and the ten largest hold about 50%. It was over 9.5 ml of fresh peripheral blood that supplied the PBMCs. This clonotype came up a few times. Material for sequencing was blood. This receptor was obtained from a man aged 35-49 years with Graves' ophthalmopathy.

Here the CDR3 DNA reads TGCAGCGTTGAATCAGGGCGCTCGTACGAGCAGTACTTC. It translates to CSVESGRSYEQYF. The chain carries TRBV29-1 and TRBJ2-7, with D tentatively TRBD1 (5 bases). This CDR3 is 13 amino acids long. Trimming shortened V by 2 bases and J by 4 bases, and 12 bases separated the two germline ends. CDR1 is SQVTM, CDR2 ANQGSEA, per germline.